A single sample gave rise to the 21 T cell receptor beta chains below, sequenced in a study of T cell clonality in common variable immunodeficiency. Profiling relied on immunoSEQ multiplex PCR, and the TCRdb table lists in-frame clones only, not all of them. The sample has 60,000 to 75,000 clones, none seen only once; the top ten hold around 1.6%. The sequenced sample was peripheral blood mononuclear cells. These receptors came from a person between 18 and 69 years old in good health.

At least ten counts were recorded for this clone. The read terminates 3 residues before the CDR3 end, so the remaining end is supplied by the germline J gene. The chain couples TRBV7-8 to TRBJ2-2, with D perhaps matching TRBD1 (6 bases). The germline V gene has CDR1 SGHVS and CDR2 FQNEAQ. V lost 1 base, J lost 0 bases, and 6 bases lay in between. The CDR3 loop spans 15 amino acids. CDR3: CASSLDRANTGELFF. CDR3 bases read: TGTGCCAGCAGCTTAGACAGGGCGAACACCGGGGAG.

There are many counts of this clone. With the read ending 3 residues before the CDR3 end, the germline J gene is used to fill in that end. The rearrangement links TRBV18 to TRBJ2-1; TRBD1 matches at 7 bases. V lost 1 base to trimming and J lost 4 bases; unmatched junction nucleotides: 4. CDR3 length equals 15 residues. The germline V gene encodes CDR1 KGHSH and CDR2 LQKENI. The CDR3 spells CASSPRDSLYNEQFF. CDR3 DNA, as far as it was read: TGTGCCAGCTCACCACGGGACAGCTTATACAATGAG.

This clone was observed many times. The chain's CDR3 is CSATQGFSTDTQYF. The sequenced part of the CDR3 DNA is TGCAGTGCGACACAGGGTTTTAGCACAGATACG. The gene calls are TRBV20-1 and TRBJ2-3; a weak D match, TRBD1 (6 bases). Coverage ceases 3 residues before the CDR3 finishes, and the germline J gene fills in the end. Trimming stripped 6 bases from V and 0 bases from J, with 13 bases between. Per germline, CDR1 DFQATT and CDR2 SNEGSKA (reference sequence). This CDR3 spans 14 amino acids.

At least ten counts were recorded for this clone. Coverage ceases 3 residues before the CDR3 finishes, and the germline J gene fills in the end. The chain combines TRBV20-1 with TRBJ1-1; tentatively, D is TRBD1 (5 bases). There are 14 residues in the CDR3. V lost 5 bases to trimming and J lost 1 base, with 14 bases between them. Germline V gene sequence: CDR1 DFQATT, CDR2 SNEGSKA (reference sequence). The CDR3 loop reads CSARRWGGNTEAFF. The DNA read from the CDR3 is TGCAGTGCTCGAAGATGGGGCGGGAACACTGAA.

This clone came up many times. Read sequence stops 3 residues before the CDR3 end, and the germline J gene provides the missing end. The rearrangement links TRBV5-4 to TRBJ2-1, with 7 bases aligning to TRBD2. The CDR3 sequence is 16 residues long. Trimming at V came to 3 bases and at J to 8 bases, leaving 14 bases not matched to a gene. CDR1 and CDR2 from the germline V gene are SGHNT and YYREEE (reference sequence). Incomplete CDR3 DNA: TGTGCCAGCAGCTGGGGCTTGGGCGGTGGGGGGGATGAG. As protein: CASSWGLGGGGDE. The CDR3 as a whole reads CASSWGLGGGGDEQFF.

This clone has a count of ten or more. The sequenced fragment ends 3 residues before the CDR3 boundary, so the rest is inferred from the germline J gene. V is TRBV2 and J is TRBJ2-5, with D maybe TRBD2 (6 bases). The CDR3 covers 12 residues. V was cut by 8 bases and J by 7 bases, with 14 bases left in between. CDR1 and CDR2 from the germline V gene are SNHLY and FYNNEI. The CDR3 region is CASRDLFGTQYF. Partial CDR3 DNA: TGTGCCAGCCGGGACTTGTTTGGGACC.

This clone was detected many times. The read ends 3 residues shy of where the CDR3 ends; the end is completed using the germline J gene. The chain employs TRBV7-9 and TRBJ1-2; the D is unclear. The germline V gene has CDR1 SEHNR and CDR2 FQNEAQ (reference sequence). The CDR3 covers 13 residues. The V end lost 2 bases, the J end lost 6 bases, and 10 bases lay between the germline ends. CDR3 DNA, as far as it was read: TGTGCCAGCAGCTTATCAGTCGAGAATGGC. Translation gives CASSLSVENG. In full, the CDR3 is CASSLSVENGYTF.

This clone came up many times. The read finishes 3 residues shy of the CDR3 end, and the germline J gene is used to complete it. The chain employs TRBV18 and TRBJ1-1, with 8 bases lining up with TRBD1. The V segment lost 6 bases and the J segment 4 bases; nucleotides outside the gene matches: 4. This CDR3 is built from 13 residues. Germline CDR1 and CDR2: KGHSH and LQKENI. CDR3 in amino acids: CASSRDRGTEAFF. The part of the CDR3 DNA that was read is TGTGCCAGCTCCCGAGACAGGGGCACTGAA.

This clone was seen repeatedly, ten times or more. The sequenced fragment ends 3 residues before the CDR3 boundary, so the rest is inferred from the germline J gene. This chain connects TRBV2 to TRBJ2-7, with D uncertain. CDR1 is SNHLY, CDR2 FYNNEI, per germline. CDR3 length: 13 residues. The V gene lost 6 bases and the J gene lost 2 bases, with 11 bases spanning the gap. This CDR3 is CASRGFGAYEQYF. The sequenced part of the CDR3 DNA is TGTGCCAGCAGGGGCTTCGGAGCCTACGAG.

This clone was seen repeatedly, ten times or more. The CDR3 goes on 3 residues after the read ends, and that part is filled in from the germline J gene. The chain couples TRBV29-1 to TRBJ2-7, with D possibly being TRBD2 (6 bases). Germline V CDR1 and CDR2: SQVTM, ANQGSEA. The V end lost 5 bases, the J end lost 3 bases, and 14 bases lay between the germline ends. CDR3 length: 13 residues. The sequenced part of the CDR3 DNA is TGCAGCGTTCACGAGCGGGCCTGCTACGAG. Its translation is CSVHERACYE. The CDR3 as a whole reads CSVHERACYEQYF.

This clone has a count of ten or more. The CDR3 bases that were read are TGTGCCAGCAGCTTACGACTGGCGGGCAGCTATGGC. Its translation: CASSLRLAGSYG. The CDR3 reads in full as CASSLRLAGSYGYTF. This rearrangement joins TRBV5-4 to TRBJ1-2; no clear D gene. The read stops 3 residues short of the end of the CDR3; the missing end is completed from the germline J gene. The CDR3 has 15 amino acids. V lost 2 bases, J lost 4 bases, and 15 bases lay in between. From germline, CDR1 is SGHNT and CDR2 YYREEE (reference sequence).

In its sample, this clone was seen many times. The sequence runs out 3 residues before the end of the CDR3; the remainder is reconstructed from the germline J gene. The gene calls are TRBV19 and TRBJ1-2; D possibly corresponds to TRBD1 (6 bases). V was shortened by 3 bases and J by 5 bases, with 13 bases between the two germline ends. Germline V gene data show CDR1 as LNHDA and CDR2 as SQIVND (reference sequence). The CDR3 is made up of 14 amino acids. The CDR3 is CASSILTGFYGYTF. The sequenced CDR3 bases are TGTGCCAGTAGTATCCTGACAGGTTTTTATGGC.

In its sample, this clone was seen many times. The DNA read from the CDR3 is TGCGCCAGCAGCTCAACTAGCGGGAGGGCCACCGGGGAG. Translated, it gives CASSSTSGRATGE. The whole CDR3 region reads CASSSTSGRATGELFF. The chain couples TRBV5-1 to TRBJ2-2, with 13 nucleotides matching TRBD2. Sequencing ends 3 residues short of the CDR3 end; the germline J gene provides the rest. The CDR3 spans 16 residues. The junction had 3 bases not matched to a gene; V was cut back by 3 bases and J by 4 bases. In germline, CDR1 is SGHRS, CDR2 YFSETQ.

This clone was seen at least ten times. The read comes to an end 3 residues before the CDR3 does, leaving the germline J gene to fill in the end. The chain couples TRBV7-2 to TRBJ2-2; 16 bases align to TRBD2. The CDR3 is 18 amino acids. CDR1 and CDR2 (germline): SGHTA, FQGNSA. The V and J ends lost 0 bases and 7 bases, in that order; junction bases with no gene match: 5. Partial CDR3 DNA: TGTGCCAGCAGCTTAGCGCCGGGACTAGCGGGAGGGTACGGGGAG. Translated, it gives CASSLAPGLAGGYGE. The full CDR3 protein is CASSLAPGLAGGYGELFF.

This clone was observed at least ten times. The read ends 3 residues shy of where the CDR3 ends; the end is completed using the germline J gene. The gene calls are TRBV3-1 (or the pseudogene TRBV3-2) and TRBJ2-5; 11 nucleotides align to TRBD2. Germline CDR1 and CDR2: LGHDT and YNNKEL (reference sequence). The CDR3 spans 17 residues. The V and J ends lost 0 bases and 5 bases, in that order; junction bases with no gene match: 8. The CDR3 loop reads CASSQDYRLAGGETQYF. CDR3 DNA (partial): TGTGCCAGCAGCCAAGATTATAGGCTAGCGGGAGGTGAGACC.

This clone was counted ten times or more. Read coverage stops 3 residues before the CDR3 terminus; the germline J gene supplies the remainder. The chain carries TRBV12-3 or TRBV12-4 and TRBJ2-3, with 15 bases that match TRBD2. The length of the CDR3 is 16 residues. Trimming took 7 bases from V and 6 from J; bases not matched to a gene: 8. The CDR3 sequence is CASTLGLAGGGDTQYF. The DNA read from the CDR3 is TGTGCCAGCACCCTGGGACTAGCGGGAGGAGGGGATACG.

At least ten counts were recorded for this clone. One end of the junction is discordant with germline, which a read error may explain. The read terminates 3 residues ahead of where the CDR3 ends, so the germline J gene completes it. V usage is TRBV4-2 and J usage is TRBJ2-7; D possibly corresponds to TRBD2 (5 bases). This CDR3 has 15 amino acids. The germline gives CDR1 LGHNA, CDR2 YNFKEQ. CDR3 DNA (partial): TGCGCCAGCAGCCAAGATGAGGGCCTACCCTACGAG. This translates into CASSQDEGLPYE. The CDR3 in full is CASSQDEGLPYEQYF.

This clone showed up many times. Read coverage stops 3 residues before the CDR3 terminus; the germline J gene supplies the remainder. This chain links TRBV7-3 with TRBJ2-3; D is undetermined. The V and J ends lost 2 bases and 3 bases respectively, with 6 bases between them. The CDR3 is 13 amino acids. Germline V gives CDR1 SGHTA, CDR2 FQGTGA. The sequenced part of the CDR3 DNA is TGTGCCAGCAGCTTAGCGATAACAGATACG. Its translation is CASSLAITDT. The full CDR3 is CASSLAITDTQYF.

This clone has ten or more counts. From the germline J gene comes the end of the CDR3, since the read stops 3 residues before it. The rearrangement uses TRBV20-1 and TRBJ2-5; D perhaps matches TRBD2 (6 bases). The V end was cut by 6 bases, the J end by 5 bases, with 19 bases between. The CDR3 is 14 amino acids. CDR1 is DFQATT, CDR2 SNEGSKA, per germline (reference sequence). CDR3 sequence: CSARGDFLRETQYF. Partial CDR3 DNA: TGCAGTGCCCGCGGGGATTTCTTGAGGGAGACC.

Ten or more counts support this clone. The CDR3 end lies 3 residues beyond the end of the read and is filled in from the germline J gene. The V call is TRBV20-1, the J call TRBJ2-1; 7 bases are a match to TRBD1. Germline assignment: CDR1 DFQATT and CDR2 SNEGSKA (reference sequence). The CDR3 is 11 amino acids. With 5 bases clipped from V and 6 bases from J, the junction kept 1 base outside the gene matches. CDR3 residues: CSAGDSNEQFF. Partial CDR3 DNA: TGCAGTGCTGGGGACAGCAATGAG.

Many counts were recorded for this clone. The read ends 3 residues before the CDR3 terminus; that terminus is restored from the germline J gene. The rearrangement uses TRBV7-8 and TRBJ2-1, with TRBD2 matching 10 bases. Germline assignment: CDR1 SGHVS and CDR2 FQNEAQ. The CDR3 covers 16 residues. V trimming: 6 bases; J trimming: 6 bases; junction bases outside the gene matches: 11. The CDR3 spells CASRNMWASGSNEQFF. The covered CDR3 bases are TGTGCCAGCAGAAATATGTGGGCTAGCGGGAGCAATGAG.